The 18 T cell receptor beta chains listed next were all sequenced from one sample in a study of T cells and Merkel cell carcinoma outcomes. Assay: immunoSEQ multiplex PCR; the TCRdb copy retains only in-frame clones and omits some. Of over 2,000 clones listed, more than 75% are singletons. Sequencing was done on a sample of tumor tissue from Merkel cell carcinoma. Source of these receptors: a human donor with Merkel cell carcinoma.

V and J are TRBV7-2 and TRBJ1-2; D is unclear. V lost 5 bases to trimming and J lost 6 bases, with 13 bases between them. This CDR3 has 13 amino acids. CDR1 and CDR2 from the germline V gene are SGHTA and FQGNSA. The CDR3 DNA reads TGTGCCAGCAGCAAGACCCTCAAAGATGGCTACACCTTC. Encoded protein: CASSKTLKDGYTF. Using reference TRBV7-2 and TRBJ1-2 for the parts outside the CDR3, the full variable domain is GAGVSQSPSNKVTEKGKDVELRCDPISGHTALYWYRQSLGQGLEFLIYFQGNSAPDKSGLPSDRFSAERTGGSVSTLTIQRTQQEDSAVYLCASSKTLKDGYTFGSGTRLTVV.

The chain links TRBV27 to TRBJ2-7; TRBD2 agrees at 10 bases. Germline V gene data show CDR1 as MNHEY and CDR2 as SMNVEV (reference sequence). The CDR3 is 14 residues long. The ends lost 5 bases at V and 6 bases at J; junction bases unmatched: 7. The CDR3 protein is CASSHLAGGSEQYF. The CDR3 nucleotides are TGTGCCAGCAGTCACTTAGCGGGGGGCAGCGAGCAGTACTTC.

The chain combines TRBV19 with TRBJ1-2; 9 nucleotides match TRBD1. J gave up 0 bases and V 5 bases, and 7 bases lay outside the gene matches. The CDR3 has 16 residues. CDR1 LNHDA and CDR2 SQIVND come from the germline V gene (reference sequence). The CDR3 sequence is CASSLDRGVANYGYTF. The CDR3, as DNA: TGTGCCAGTAGTCTCGACAGGGGGGTAGCTAACTATGGCTACACCTTC.

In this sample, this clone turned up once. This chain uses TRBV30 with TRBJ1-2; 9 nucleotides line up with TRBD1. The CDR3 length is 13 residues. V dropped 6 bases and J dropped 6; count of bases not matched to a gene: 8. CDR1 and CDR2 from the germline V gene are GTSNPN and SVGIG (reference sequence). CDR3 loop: CACTYGQGNGYTF. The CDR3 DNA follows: TGTGCCTGCACCTACGGACAGGGGAATGGCTACACCTTC. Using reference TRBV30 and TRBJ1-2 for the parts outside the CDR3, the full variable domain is SQTIHQWPATLVQPVGSPLSLECTVEGTSNPNLYWYRQAAGRGLQLLFYSVGIGQISSEVPQNLSASRPQDRQFILSSKKLLLSDSGFYLCACTYGQGNGYTFGSGTRLTVV.

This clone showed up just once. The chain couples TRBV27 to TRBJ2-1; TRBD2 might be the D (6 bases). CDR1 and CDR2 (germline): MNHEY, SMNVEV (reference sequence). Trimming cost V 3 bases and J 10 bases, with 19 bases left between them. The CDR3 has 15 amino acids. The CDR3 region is CASSFNLFSGLEQFF. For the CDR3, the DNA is TGTGCCAGCAGTTTCAACTTATTCTCAGGACTAGAGCAGTTCTTC.

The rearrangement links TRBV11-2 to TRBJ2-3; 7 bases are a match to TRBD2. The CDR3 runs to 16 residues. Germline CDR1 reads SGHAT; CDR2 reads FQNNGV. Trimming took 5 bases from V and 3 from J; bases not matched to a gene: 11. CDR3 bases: TGTGCCAGCAGCCCCAAGTGGGAGGGCCTTACAGATACGCAGTATTTT. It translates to CASSPKWEGLTDTQYF.

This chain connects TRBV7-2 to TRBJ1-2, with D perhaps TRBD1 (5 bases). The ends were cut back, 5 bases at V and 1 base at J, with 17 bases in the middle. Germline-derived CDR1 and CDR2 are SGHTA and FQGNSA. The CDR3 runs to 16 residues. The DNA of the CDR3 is TGTGCCAGCAGCGTCAACCAGGGTAGGCTTAACTATGGCTACACCTTC. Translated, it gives CASSVNQGRLNYGYTF.

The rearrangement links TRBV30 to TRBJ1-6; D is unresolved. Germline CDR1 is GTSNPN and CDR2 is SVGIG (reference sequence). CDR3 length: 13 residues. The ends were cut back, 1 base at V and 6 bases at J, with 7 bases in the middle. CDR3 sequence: CAWSGIRNSPLHF. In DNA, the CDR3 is TGTGCCTGGAGTGGAATTCGTAATTCACCCCTCCACTTT.

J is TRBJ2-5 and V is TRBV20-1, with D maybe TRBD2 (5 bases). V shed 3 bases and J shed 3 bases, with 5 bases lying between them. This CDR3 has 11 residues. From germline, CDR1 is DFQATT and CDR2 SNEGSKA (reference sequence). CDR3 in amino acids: CSASGKETQYF. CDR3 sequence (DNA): TGCAGTGCTAGCGGGAAAGAGACCCAGTACTTC.

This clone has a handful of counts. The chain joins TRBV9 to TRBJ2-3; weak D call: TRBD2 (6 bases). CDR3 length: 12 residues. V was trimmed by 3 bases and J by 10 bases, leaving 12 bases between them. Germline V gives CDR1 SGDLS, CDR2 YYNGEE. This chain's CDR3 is CASSATRDPQYF. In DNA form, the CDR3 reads TGTGCCAGCAGCGCGACTAGAGACCCGCAGTATTTT.

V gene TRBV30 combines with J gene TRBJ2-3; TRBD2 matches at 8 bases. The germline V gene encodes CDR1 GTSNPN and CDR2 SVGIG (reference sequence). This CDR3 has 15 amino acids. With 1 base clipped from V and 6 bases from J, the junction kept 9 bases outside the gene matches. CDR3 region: CAWSDGAGVSDTQYF. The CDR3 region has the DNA TGTGCCTGGAGTGACGGAGCGGGAGTCTCGGATACGCAGTATTTT.

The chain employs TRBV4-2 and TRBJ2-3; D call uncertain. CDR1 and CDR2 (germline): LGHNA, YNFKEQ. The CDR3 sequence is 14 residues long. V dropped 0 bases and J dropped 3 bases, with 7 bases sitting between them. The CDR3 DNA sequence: TGTGCCAGCAGCCAAGACGAAGGGACAGATACGCAGTATTTT. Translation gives CASSQDEGTDTQYF.

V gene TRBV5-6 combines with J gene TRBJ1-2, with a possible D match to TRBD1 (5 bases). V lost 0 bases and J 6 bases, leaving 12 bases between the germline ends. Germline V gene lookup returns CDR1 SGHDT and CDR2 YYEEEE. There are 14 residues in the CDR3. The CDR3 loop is CASSLAQGPNGYTF. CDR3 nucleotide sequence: TGTGCCAGCAGCTTGGCCCAGGGCCCAAATGGCTACACCTTC.

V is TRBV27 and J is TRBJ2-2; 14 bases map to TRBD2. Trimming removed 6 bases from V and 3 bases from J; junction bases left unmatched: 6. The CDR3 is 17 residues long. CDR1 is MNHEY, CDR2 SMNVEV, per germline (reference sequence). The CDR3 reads CASRPTSGRGHTGELFF. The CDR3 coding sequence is TGTGCCAGCAGACCGACTAGCGGGAGGGGGCACACCGGGGAGCTGTTTTTT.

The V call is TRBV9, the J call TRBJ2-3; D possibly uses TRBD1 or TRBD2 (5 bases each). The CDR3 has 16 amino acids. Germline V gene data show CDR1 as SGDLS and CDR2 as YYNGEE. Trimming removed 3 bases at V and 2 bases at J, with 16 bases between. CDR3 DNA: TGTGCCAGCAGCGCCGATTGGGACGGCAACACAGATACGCAGTATTTT. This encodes CASSADWDGNTDTQYF.

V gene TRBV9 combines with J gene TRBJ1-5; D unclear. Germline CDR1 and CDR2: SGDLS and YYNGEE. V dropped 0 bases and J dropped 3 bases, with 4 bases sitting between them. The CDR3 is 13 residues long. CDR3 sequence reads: CASSVAPNQPQHF. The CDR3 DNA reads TGTGCCAGCAGCGTAGCCCCCAATCAGCCCCAGCATTTT.

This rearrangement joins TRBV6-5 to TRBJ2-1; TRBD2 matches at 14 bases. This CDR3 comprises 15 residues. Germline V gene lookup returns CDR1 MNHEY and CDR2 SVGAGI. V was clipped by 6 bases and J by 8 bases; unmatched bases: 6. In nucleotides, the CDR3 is TGTGCCAGCAGCTCCGGGACTAGCGGGAGAGATGAGCAGTTCTTC. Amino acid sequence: CASSSGTSGRDEQFF.

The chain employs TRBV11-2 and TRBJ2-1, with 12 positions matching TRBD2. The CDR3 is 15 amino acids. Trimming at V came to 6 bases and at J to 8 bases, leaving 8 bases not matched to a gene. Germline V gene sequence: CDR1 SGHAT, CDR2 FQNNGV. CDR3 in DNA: TGTGCCAGCAGGTCTTCTAGCGGGAGGGGCCATGAGCAGTTCTTC. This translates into CASRSSSGRGHEQFF.